The 28 T cell receptor beta chains below come from one sample, sequenced in a study of blood T cell repertoires in COVID-19. The method was immunoSEQ multiplex PCR; TCRdb's version includes in-frame clones alone and lacks a portion of them. This table holds about 74,000 clones, roughly 83% found once. The sequenced sample was peripheral blood. Receptor source: a man aged 80 or over with acute or convalescent COVID-19.

In nucleotides, the CDR3 is TGTGCCAGCAGCCCCCGGACAGACAGCACCTATGGCTACACCTTC. It yields the protein CASSPRTDSTYGYTF. The chain joins TRBV9 to TRBJ1-2; D might be TRBD1 (6 bases). Trimming stripped 4 bases from V and 4 bases from J, with 17 bases between. The CDR3 sequence is 15 residues long. Germline CDR1 and CDR2: SGDLS and YYNGEE.

CDR3 sequence (DNA): TGTGCCAGCAACCGACTAGCGCGGACAGATACGCAGTATTTT. Its translation is CASNRLARTDTQYF. The chain is built from TRBV6-5 and TRBJ2-3, with TRBD2 matching 8 bases. Germline CDR1 MNHEY, CDR2 SVGAGI. After removal of 7 bases from V and 3 bases from J, the junction contained 6 bases not matched to a gene. The CDR3 is 14 residues long.

CDR3 nucleotides: TGTGCCAGCAGCCAACTTCGTAATACGCAGTATTTT. This sequence encodes CASSQLRNTQYF. J is TRBJ2-3 and V is TRBV7-2; D gene uncertain. Trimming cost V 5 bases and J 7 bases, with 10 bases left between them. The CDR3 sequence is 12 residues long. Germline lookup yields CDR1 SGHTA and CDR2 FQGNSA.

With regard to this clone: The same CDR3 arises from other DNA sequences in this sample as well. The chain recombines TRBV12-3 or TRBV12-4 with TRBJ1-1; D perhaps matches TRBD1 (6 bases). Trimming pared 2 bases from V and 4 bases from J, leaving 8 bases between. The CDR3 sequence is 13 residues long. The CDR3 bases are TGTGCCAGCAGTTTATTAGGGGGCACTGAAGCTTTCTTT. This encodes CASSLLGGTEAFF.

The chain carries TRBV9 and TRBJ1-1; 8 nucleotides agree with TRBD1. Per germline, CDR1 SGDLS and CDR2 YYNGEE. The CDR3 sequence is 14 residues long. Losses at the gene ends were 4 bases for V and 1 base for J; bases not matched to a gene: 3. The CDR3 coding sequence is TGTGCCAGCAGCATCACAGGGGGGAACACTGAAGCTTTCTTT. Protein sequence: CASSITGGNTEAFF. Drawing the rest from reference TRBV9 and TRBJ1-1, the complete variable domain is DSGVTQTPKHLITATGQRVTLRCSPRSGDLSVYWYQQSLDQGLQFLIQYYNGEERAKGNILERFSAQQFPDLHSELNLSSLELGDSALYFCASSITGGNTEAFFGQGTRLTVV.

The chain uses TRBV7-2 and TRBJ1-2; 7 bases align to TRBD1. The CDR3 runs 14 residues. V gave up 3 bases and J gave up 4 bases; unmatched junction bases: 5. CDR1 SGHTA and CDR2 FQGNSA come from the germline V gene. The CDR3 nucleotides read TGTGCCAGCAGCTTGGAGGGGGCTCCCTATGGCTACACCTTC. This codes for CASSLEGAPYGYTF.

The chain recombines TRBV7-9 with TRBJ2-3; the D gene is possibly TRBD1 (5 bases). Germline CDR1 and CDR2: SEHNR and FQNEAQ (reference sequence). Trimming stripped 5 bases from V and 4 bases from J, with 13 bases between. The CDR3 runs to 14 residues. CDR3: CASSLIGASDTQYF. Written as DNA, the CDR3 is TGTGCCAGCAGCCTAATTGGGGCCTCAGATACGCAGTATTTT.

The chain joins TRBV5-1 to TRBJ1-1; 8 bases fit TRBD1. CDR3 length equals 14 residues. J was trimmed by 8 bases and V by 0 bases; bases with no gene match: 6. CDR1 and CDR2 (germline): SGHRS, YFSETQ. This CDR3 reads CASSLGTGGSEAFF. CDR3 nucleotide sequence: TGCGCCAGCAGCTTGGGAACAGGGGGTTCGGAAGCTTTCTTT.

As regards this clone: At the DNA level, this CDR3 is encoded by other sequences in the same sample as well. The gene calls are TRBV7-2 and TRBJ1-5, with 7 bases that match TRBD1. The germline CDR1 and CDR2 sequences are SGHTA and FQGNSA. Trimming cost V 3 bases and J 3 bases; bases outside gene matches: 2. The CDR3 has 14 amino acids. The CDR3 DNA is TGTGCCAGCAGCTTGGGACAGAACAATCAGCCCCAGCATTTT. This encodes CASSLGQNNQPQHF.

The J gene is TRBJ2-1, the V gene TRBV24-1, with D unclear. The germline CDR1 and CDR2 sequences are KGHDR and SFDVKD. This CDR3 has 13 amino acids. V dropped 4 bases and J dropped 3 bases, with 6 bases sitting between them. CDR3 amino acids: CATSEGSYNEQFF. CDR3 DNA: TGTGCCACCAGTGAGGGCAGCTACAATGAGCAGTTCTTC.

The rearrangement links TRBV18 to TRBJ2-3; 12 bases map to TRBD2. V dropped 5 bases and J dropped 0; count of bases not matched to a gene: 9. CDR1 and CDR2 (germline): KGHSH, LQKENI. The CDR3 runs 18 residues. The CDR3 sequence is CASSTTSGGPTSTDTQYF. Here the CDR3 DNA reads TGTGCCAGCTCAACGACTAGCGGGGGCCCTACTAGCACAGATACGCAGTATTTT.

The V call is TRBV10-1, the J call TRBJ2-5, with D possibly TRBD1 on 6 matching bases. The CDR3 runs 15 residues. The V and J ends lost 3 bases and 5 bases respectively, with 16 bases between them. CDR1 and CDR2 from the germline V gene are WNHNN and SYGVQD (reference sequence). The CDR3 DNA is TGCGCCAGCAGTGACAGTAAAAACAGGGTGGAGACCCAGTACTTC. This sequence encodes CASSDSKNRVETQYF.

This chain uses TRBV4-1 with TRBJ2-2, with D perhaps matching TRBD1 (6 bases). The V gene's germline CDR1 is MGHRA and CDR2 YSYEKL. The CDR3 totals 15 residues. Trimming pared 3 bases from V and 2 bases from J, leaving 10 bases between. DNA for the CDR3: TGCGCCAGCAGCCACTCCGGGACAAACACCGGGGAGCTGTTTTTT. It is translated as CASSHSGTNTGELFF.

The chain is built from TRBV28 and TRBJ1-1; D might be TRBD1 (5 bases). The length of the CDR3 is 11 residues. Trimming cost V 10 bases and J 7 bases, with 13 bases left between them. Germline lookup yields CDR1 MDHEN and CDR2 SYDVKM. The CDR3 region is CATQGHGEAFF. CDR3 in DNA: TGTGCCACTCAGGGTCACGGTGAAGCTTTCTTT.

This chain links TRBV5-1 with TRBJ2-5, with TRBD2 identical over 11 bases. The V segment lost 7 bases and the J segment 5 bases; nucleotides outside the gene matches: 7. CDR1 and CDR2 from the germline V gene are SGHRS and YFSETQ. The CDR3 extends over 14 amino acids. The CDR3 loop reads CASFSGRVSETQYF. In nucleotides, the CDR3 is TGCGCCAGCTTTAGCGGGAGGGTATCGGAGACCCAGTACTTC.

J is TRBJ1-5 and V is TRBV6-2 or TRBV6-3; 7 positions match TRBD1. Germline-derived CDR1 and CDR2 are MNHEY and SVGEGT. J lost 5 bases, V lost 0 bases, and 4 bases had no gene match. CDR3 length: 15 amino acids. The CDR3 region has the DNA TGTGCCAGCAGTTACTCGACAGGGACCGATCAGCCCCAGCATTTT. Translating it yields CASSYSTGTDQPQHF.

This chain connects TRBV7-9 to TRBJ1-2, with TRBD1 matching over 8 bases. Germline values: CDR1 SEHNR, CDR2 FQNEAQ (reference sequence). Trimming took 2 bases from V and 7 from J; bases not matched to a gene: 3. The CDR3 length is 13 residues. CDR3: CASSLPGGRGYTF. In DNA, the CDR3 is TGTGCCAGCAGCTTACCAGGGGGCCGTGGCTACACCTTC.

The chain couples TRBV24-1 to TRBJ2-5; D is possibly TRBD2 (6 bases). There are 14 residues in the CDR3. The V end lost 3 bases, the J end lost 4 bases, and 11 bases lay between the germline ends. CDR1 is KGHDR, CDR2 SFDVKD, per germline. Here the CDR3 DNA reads TGTGCCACCAGTGATGGAGGGGTAGTAGAGACCCAGTACTTC. This codes for CATSDGGVVETQYF.

V and J are TRBV11-3 and TRBJ1-1; D gene unclear. The germline V gene has CDR1 SGHNT and CDR2 YENEEA. Trimming took off 5 bases at V and 4 bases at J, with 14 bases between the two ends. CDR3 length equals 14 residues. CDR3 protein: CASSLHEQATEAFF. DNA of the CDR3: TGTGCCAGCAGCCTCCACGAGCAGGCCACTGAAGCTTTCTTT.

This clone has just a few counts. The junction does not match germline at one end; this may be a read error. The CDR3 DNA follows: TGTGCCAGCAGTATAGCGGGAGGAACTCCGTACTTC. Translated: CASSIAGGTPYF. J is TRBJ2-7 and V is TRBV12-3 or TRBV12-4; TRBD2 matches at 10 bases. This CDR3 is 12 amino acids long.

The rearrangement joins TRBV28 to TRBJ1-4; 8 nucleotides align to TRBD1. The V segment lost 3 bases and the J segment 4 bases; nucleotides outside the gene matches: 1. CDR3 length: 14 amino acids. Germline V gene data show CDR1 as MDHEN and CDR2 as SYDVKM. This CDR3 reads CASSLDRVNEKLFF. The CDR3 region has the DNA TGTGCCAGCAGTTTGGACAGGGTTAATGAAAAACTGTTTTTT.

The rearrangement joins TRBV15 to TRBJ2-3, with D tentatively TRBD1 (5 bases). The CDR3 is 16 amino acids. Germline V lookup: CDR1 LNHNV, CDR2 YYDKDF (reference sequence). With 0 bases removed from V and 0 bases from J, the gap between germline ends came to 10 bases. The CDR3 sequence: CATSRDPAGSTDTQYF. As DNA, the CDR3 is TGTGCCACCAGCAGAGATCCCGCAGGGAGCACAGATACGCAGTATTTT.

V is TRBV3-1 (or the pseudogene TRBV3-2) and J is TRBJ1-3, with a tentative D call TRBD1 (5 bases). CDR1 and CDR2 (germline): LGHDT, YNNKEL (reference sequence). V lost 0 bases and J lost 4, with 13 bases in between. The CDR3 is made up of 16 amino acids. CDR3 amino acids: CASSQEGAGFGNTIYF. CDR3 coding DNA: TGTGCCAGCAGCCAAGAAGGGGCTGGCTTCGGAAACACCATATATTTT.

V gene TRBV27 combines with J gene TRBJ1-5; 9 positions agree with TRBD1. CDR3 length: 15 amino acids. After removal of 4 bases from V and 6 bases from J, the junction contained 7 bases not matched to a gene. Per the germline V gene, CDR1 is MNHEY and CDR2 is SMNVEV (reference sequence). The CDR3 DNA is TGTGCCAGCAGTTCCGCCGGGACAGGGCTTCAGCCCCAGCATTTT. Translated: CASSSAGTGLQPQHF.

The J gene is TRBJ2-5, the V gene TRBV27, with 7 bases matching TRBD1. This CDR3 has 12 residues. Looked up from germline, CDR1 is MNHEY and CDR2 is SMNVEV (reference sequence). Trimming took 8 bases from V and 1 from J; bases not matched to a gene: 1. The CDR3 here is CASGTAQETQYF. CDR3 nucleotides: TGTGCCAGCGGGACAGCCCAAGAGACCCAGTACTTC.

V and J are TRBV10-3 and TRBJ2-1; D gene uncertain. V dropped 10 bases and J dropped 0 bases, with 10 bases sitting between them. The V gene's germline CDR1 is ENHRY and CDR2 SYGVKD. The CDR3 runs to 13 residues. The CDR3 DNA is TGTGCCACCCGCTATAGCTCCTACAATGAGCAGTTCTTC. It codes for CATRYSSYNEQFF.

V usage is TRBV18 and J usage is TRBJ1-3; weak D call: TRBD1 (5 bases). Germline lookup yields CDR1 KGHSH and CDR2 LQKENI. Trimming stripped 4 bases from V and 7 bases from J, with 17 bases between. The CDR3 spans 15 residues. The CDR3 sequence is CASSRADSGGNTIYF. The CDR3 bases are TGTGCCAGCTCACGCGCGGATTCCGGGGGGAACACCATATATTTT. Full variable domain (remainder filled in from reference TRBV18 and TRBJ1-3): NAGVMQNPRHLVRRRGQEARLRCSPMKGHSHVYWYRQLPEEGLKFMVYLQKENIIDESGMPKERFSAEFPKEGPSILRIQQVVRGDSAAYFCASSRADSGGNTIYFGEGSWLTVV.

This clone was seen a handful of times. The chain recombines TRBV7-8 with TRBJ2-5; D perhaps matches TRBD2 (5 bases). Trimming cost V 5 bases and J 2 bases, with 12 bases left between them. The germline V gene has CDR1 SGHVS and CDR2 FQNEAQ. This CDR3 contains 14 residues. The CDR3 spells CASSPTRVQETQYF. In nucleotides, the CDR3 is TGTGCCAGCAGCCCTACTAGGGTACAAGAGACCCAGTACTTC. Combining the CDR3 with reference TRBV7-8 and TRBJ2-5 gives the whole variable domain GAGVSQSPRYKVAKRGQDVALRCDPISGHVSLFWYQQALGQGPEFLTYFQNEAQLDKSGLPSDRFFAERPEGSVSTLKIQRTQQEDSAVYLCASSPTRVQETQYFGPGTRLLVL.